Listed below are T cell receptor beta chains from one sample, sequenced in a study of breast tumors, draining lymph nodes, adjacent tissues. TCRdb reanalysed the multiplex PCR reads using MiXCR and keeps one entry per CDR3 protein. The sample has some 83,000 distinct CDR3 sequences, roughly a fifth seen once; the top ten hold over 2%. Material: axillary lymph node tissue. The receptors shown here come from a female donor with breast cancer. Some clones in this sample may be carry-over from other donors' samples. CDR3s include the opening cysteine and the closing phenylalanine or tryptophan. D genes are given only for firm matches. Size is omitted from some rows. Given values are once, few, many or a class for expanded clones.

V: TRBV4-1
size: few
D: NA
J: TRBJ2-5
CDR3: CASSQVVVGLTQETQYF
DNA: TGCGCCAGCAGCCAAGTAGTAGTCGGACTAACTCAAGAGACCCAGTACTTC

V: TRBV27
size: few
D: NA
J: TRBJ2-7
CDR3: CASSLSRATAPYEQYF
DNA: TGTGCCAGCAGTTTATCTCGAGCGACAGCCCCCTACGAGCAGTACTTC

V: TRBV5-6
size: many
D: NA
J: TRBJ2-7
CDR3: CASSPGTAYEQYF
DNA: TGTGCCAGCAGCCCCGGGACCGCCTACGAGCAGTACTTC

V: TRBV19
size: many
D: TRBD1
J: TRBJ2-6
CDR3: CASRGDRRVSGANVLTF
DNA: TGTGCCAGTAGAGGGGACAGGAGGGTCTCTGGGGCCAACGTCCTGACTTTC

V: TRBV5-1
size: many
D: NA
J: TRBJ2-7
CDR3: CASSLEGSYEQYF
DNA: TGCGCCAGCAGCTTGGAGGGTTCGTACGAGCAGTACTTC

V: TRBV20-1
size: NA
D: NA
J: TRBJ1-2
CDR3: CSAAAGFNYGYTF
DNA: TGCAGTGCCGCAGCCGGCTTTAACTATGGCTACACCTTC

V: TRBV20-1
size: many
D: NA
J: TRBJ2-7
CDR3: CSARQVTSEQYF
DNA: TGCAGTGCTAGACAGGTTACAAGTGAGCAGTACTTC

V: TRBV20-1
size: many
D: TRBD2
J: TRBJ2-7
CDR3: CSAPRTSGTMGGEQYF
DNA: TGCAGTGCCCCTAGGACTAGCGGGACCATGGGAGGAGAGCAGTACTTC

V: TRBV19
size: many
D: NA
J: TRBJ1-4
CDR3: CASSLRGVPNEKLFF
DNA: TGTGCCAGTAGTCTGCGGGGGGTGCCTAATGAAAAACTGTTTTTT

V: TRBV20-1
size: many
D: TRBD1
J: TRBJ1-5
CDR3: CSAWGQVRYNQPQHF
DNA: TGCAGTGCTTGGGGACAGGTCCGTTATAATCAGCCCCAGCATTTT

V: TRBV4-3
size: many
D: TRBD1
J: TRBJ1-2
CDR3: CASSQEDRGLVGYTF
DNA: TGCGCCAGCAGCCAGGAGGACAGGGGTTTGGTTGGCTACACCTTC

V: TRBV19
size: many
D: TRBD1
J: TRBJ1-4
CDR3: CASTPDRSNEKLFF
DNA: TGTGCCAGTACCCCGGACAGGAGTAATGAAAAACTGTTTTTT

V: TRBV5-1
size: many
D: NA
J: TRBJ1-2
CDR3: CASSLAARTHGYTF
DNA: TGCGCCAGCAGCTTGGCGGCCCGTACTCATGGCTACACCTTC

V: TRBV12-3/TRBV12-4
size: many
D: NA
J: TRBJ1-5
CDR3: CASSLEQEQPQHF
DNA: TGTGCCAGCAGTTTGGAACAGGAGCAGCCCCAGCATTTT

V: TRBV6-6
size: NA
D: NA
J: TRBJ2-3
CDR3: CATETGGSRIDTQYF
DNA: TGTGCCACCGAAACTGGGGGTTCTCGCATAGATACGCAGTATTTT

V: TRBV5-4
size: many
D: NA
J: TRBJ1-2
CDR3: CASTGIGYYGYTF
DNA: TGTGCCAGCACGGGGATCGGATACTATGGCTACACCTTC

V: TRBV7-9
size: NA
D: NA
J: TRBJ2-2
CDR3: CASSLWRYTTGELSF
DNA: TGTGCCAGCAGCCTATGGCGGTATACCACCGGGGAGCTGTCTTTT

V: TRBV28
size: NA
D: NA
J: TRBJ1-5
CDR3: CASRIRVGNQPQHF
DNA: TGTGCCAGCAGAATAAGGGTTGGCAATCAGCCCCAGCATTTT

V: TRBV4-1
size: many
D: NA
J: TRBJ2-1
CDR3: CASSQDGNPGVGEQFF
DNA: TGCGCCAGCAGCCAAGATGGAAATCCGGGAGTAGGAGAGCAGTTCTTC

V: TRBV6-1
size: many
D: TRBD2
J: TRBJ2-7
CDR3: CASRLAGGGHEQYF
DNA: TGTGCCAGCAGACTAGCGGGAGGGGGGCACGAGCAGTACTTC

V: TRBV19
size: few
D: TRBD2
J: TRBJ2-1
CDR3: CASSMWREGAEFF
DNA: TGTGCCAGTAGTATGTGGCGGGAGGGCGCGGAGTTCTTC

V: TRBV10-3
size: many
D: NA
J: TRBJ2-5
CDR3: CAISESHQETQYF
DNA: TGTGCCATCAGTGAGTCTCACCAAGAGACCCAGTACTTC

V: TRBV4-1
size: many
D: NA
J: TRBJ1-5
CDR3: CASSQLTGGNQPQHF
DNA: TGCGCCAGCAGCCAATTAACAGGAGGCAATCAGCCCCAGCATTTT

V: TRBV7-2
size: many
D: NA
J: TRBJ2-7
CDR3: CASSLGLGLWGEQYF
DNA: TGTGCCAGCAGCTTAGGCCTGGGTCTTTGGGGGGAGCAGTACTTC